These T cell receptor beta chains were read from a single sample in a study of cytomegalovirus exposure and HLA in healthy donors. The table came from immunoSEQ multiplex PCR; TCRdb's copy has only in-frame clones and leaves some out. There are 180,000 or so clones in the sample; 70% to 80% occur only once, and about 2% lies in the top ten. The sequencing input was PBMCs. These receptor sequences come from a woman aged 50 to 60 in good health and CMV-seronegative. Both conserved end residues are part of each CDR3.

TRBV5-1	TRBJ1-1	CASSTGQGWGEAFF
TRBV11-2	TRBJ2-7	CASSRRGMGYEQYF
TRBV7-9	TRBJ2-1	CASSQAGRSNEQFF
TRBV7-8	TRBJ2-2	CASSPWTVNTGELFF
TRBV5-4	TRBJ1-3	CASSLKTGSSGNTIYF
TRBV7-3	TRBJ2-2	CASSPERAGGRELFF
TRBV5-1	TRBJ1-1	CASSSRQGNTEAFF
TRBV5-1	TRBJ2-2	CASSRAGTSGGPNTGELFF
TRBV7-2	TRBJ1-1	CASSFDSRFTEAFF
TRBV28	TRBJ1-2	CASSRPGYGYTF
TRBV19	TRBJ1-5	CASSLGTGFNQPQHF
TRBV7-8	TRBJ2-7	CASSFPGTVGEQYF
TRBV9	TRBJ1-5	CASSVRDGNQPQHF
TRBV9	TRBJ1-1	CASSAVQGGNTEAFF
TRBV5-4	TRBJ2-3	CASSLGLAGVQDTQYF
TRBV7-2	TRBJ1-5	CASSPEGVRQPQHF
TRBV6-4	TRBJ1-2	CASSEAPGVGYTF
TRBV19	TRBJ1-5	CASSMGTGGSRTWDPPQHF
TRBV29-1	TRBJ1-2	CSVEGGMRGYTF
TRBV28	TRBJ2-3	CASSSPGQLVYTQYF
TRBV11-2	TRBJ2-7	CASSPAGVSSYEQYF
TRBV6-1	TRBJ2-5	CASRTDRGGETQYF
TRBV5-1	TRBJ1-4	CASSLELAREKLFF
TRBV11-2	TRBJ2-1	CASSFLTGPYNEQFF
TRBV28	TRBJ1-5	CASSPGATGGGVKPQHF
TRBV28	TRBJ2-7	CASSFFRQGAYEQYF
TRBV4-1	TRBJ2-5	CASSQGRGSMETQYF
TRBV5-5	TRBJ2-1	CASSLEQGGTGGRVF
TRBV2	TRBJ1-1	CASSGAVPDTEAFF
TRBV7-3	TRBJ2-7	CASSLMGTSGSYEQYF
TRBV7-2	TRBJ2-3	CASSPQINRVGTDTQYF
TRBV2	TRBJ2-3	CASTKTSTDTQYF
TRBV30	TRBJ1-6	CARTRQGWDSPLHF
TRBV29-1	TRBJ2-3	CSVVLGADTQYF
TRBV25-1	TRBJ1-2	CASAKDSPNYGYTF
TRBV28	TRBJ1-6	CASSLGGAIGSYNSPLHF
TRBV10-3	TRBJ2-3	CAIRRGASTDTQYF
TRBV7-9	TRBJ1-3	CASSLPPQGNTIYF
TRBV7-9	TRBJ2-3	CASSLASGNTDTQYF
TRBV29-1	TRBJ2-3	CSVGPGRDTQYF
TRBV4-3	TRBJ1-1	CASSPSDRVGTEAFF
TRBV28	TRBJ1-4	CASSYLLWGVEEKLFF
TRBV7-2	TRBJ1-6	CASSHGPGGAYNSPLHF
TRBV5-4	TRBJ2-2	CASSPPSGGAFTGELFF
TRBV5-1	TRBJ2-5	CASSPGDPTQETQYF
TRBV18	TRBJ1-5	CASSPAGLWGNQPQHF
TRBV4-1	TRBJ2-1	CASSQVGLAGYNEQFF
TRBV7-9	TRBJ2-7	CSSSFWDSYEQYF
TRBV5-6	TRBJ2-5	CASSGAQETQYF
TRBV28	TRBJ2-1	CASSFPLREQFF
TRBV27	TRBJ2-6	CASSPEAGTGANVLTF
TRBV28	TRBJ1-1	CASSTQQGDAEAFF
TRBV15	TRBJ1-1	CATQADRVMVNTEAFF
TRBV18	TRBJ2-1	CASSSGATYNEQFF
TRBV30	TRBJ1-5	CASGQDLNQPQHF
TRBV28	TRBJ2-7	CATTLGLASYEQYF
TRBV7-8	TRBJ1-1	CASSFQSGQPNTEAFF
TRBV6-5	TRBJ1-4	CASSSDRGWKLFF
TRBV11-2	TRBJ1-3	CASSRRDSGNTIYF
TRBV28	TRBJ2-7	CASSLGREDEQYF